This TCR beta chain was retrieved from a study of blood T cell repertoires in COVID-19. Study-level background: Collection of acute and convalescent COVID-19 samples took place in the United States, Italy and Spain. Sample material is recorded as cDNA or gDNA derived from T cells, B-cell-depleted T cells, or PBMCs.

TCRdb's copy holds only in-frame clones and misses some; the assay was immunoSEQ multiplex PCR. The sample has some 330,000 clones; just under 90% are singletons. Losses at the gene ends were 0 bases for V and 1 base for J; bases not matched to a gene: 3. The length of the CDR3 is 16 residues. The V gene's germline CDR1 is LGHNA and CDR2 YSLEER. This clonotype originated in a woman in her 30s with COVID-19, enrolled during active disease. The chain uses TRBV4-3 and TRBJ2-7, with 10 nucleotides matching TRBD1. The sample comprised peripheral blood. CDR3 loop: CASSQDRGQGSYEQYF. Here the CDR3 DNA reads TGCGCCAGCAGCCAAGATAGGGGACAGGGGTCCTACGAGCAGTACTTC.